This T cell receptor beta chain was observed in a study of shared clonotypes between healthy human individuals. Study overall: Every donor yielded three CD4 naive, three CD4 memory, two CD8 naive and one CD8 memory plate.

For this clone: Its specificity is not known.

Study-wide results and limits: Across subsets, estimated richness was generally greater for naive than for memory populations.

The germline CDR1 and CDR2 sequences are LNHDA and SQIVND (reference sequence). The ends were cut back, 4 bases at V and 0 bases at J, with 13 bases in the middle. The CDR3 is 16 residues long. TCRdb's copy holds only in-frame clones and misses some; the assay was immunoSEQ multiplex PCR. The sample lists roughly 660,000 clones, 90% seen once, with 30% to 35% in the top ten. CD8 memory was a combination of CD45RO+ cells and CCR7-negative CD45RA+ TemRA cells. Source material: memory CD8+ T cells from PBMCs. Subset meaning: CD45RO+ cells pooled with CCR7-negative TemRA cells. The TCR comes from a man between 18 and 29 years old in good health. Some clones in this sample may be carry-over from other donors' samples. This rearrangement joins TRBV19 to TRBJ1-3, with D unclear. The CDR3: CASSTTFAVSGNTIYF. The DNA for the CDR3 is TGTGCCAGTAGTACCACTTTCGCAGTCTCTGGAAACACCATATATTTT. The variable domain in full, completed from reference TRBV19 and TRBJ1-3, reads DGGITQSPKYLFRKEGQNVTLSCEQNLNHDAMYWYRQDPGQGLRLIYYSQIVNDFQKGDIAEGYSVSREKKESFPLTVTSAQKNPTAFYLCASSTTFAVSGNTIYFGEGSWLTVV.